Reported below is one TCR beta chain. The antigen is unknown. CDR1 and CDR2 (germline): SNHLY, FYNNEI. The CDR3 runs to 17 residues. With V trimmed by 2 bases and J by 2 bases, 11 bases remained unmatched. This specimen belongs to a study of T cells in localized non-small cell lung cancer. Sequencing used immunoSEQ multiplex PCR; TCRdb keeps in-frame clones, though not all of them. The table records about 47,000 clones, about 88% of them present only once. Findings and limits, study-wide: Heterogeneity is still possible, as just one tumor region was sequenced. Maximal T cell clonality occurred in uninvolved adjacent lung, with tumor ranking below it. Among the top 100 tumor clones, a median around 60 appeared in adjacent lung. Overall survival was longer when the density of T cells in the blood was higher.

This TCR was recovered from a man aged 40 to 70 with stage II lung adenocarcinoma. Material: PBMCs, obtained before any cancer treatment. V usage is TRBV2 and J usage is TRBJ1-2; 7 nucleotides agree with TRBD1. The CDR3 DNA follows: TGTGCCAGCAGTGAAAGCCCTGGTGGACAGGACAACTATGGCTACACCTTC. It translates to CASSESPGGQDNYGYTF.